This T cell receptor beta chain is drawn from a study of cytomegalovirus exposure and HLA in healthy donors. Notes on the study in general: The study put 150 or so TCR beta chains on its list as cytomegalovirus-associated.

It was with 60 Vbeta and 13 Jbeta primers that the PCR ran. Assay: immunoSEQ multiplex PCR; the TCRdb copy retains only in-frame clones and omits some. The sample lists some 150,000 clones; about 74% were seen once. On this clone: The target antigen is unknown.

Sequenced sample: PBMCs. This TCR came from a man aged 18 to 30 in good health and CMV-seropositive.

CDR3 nucleotide sequence: TGTGCCAGTATAGGGGGGACAGCAGTTTACAATGAGCAGTTCTTC. Its translation: CASIGGTAVYNEQFF. This chain uses TRBV19 with TRBJ2-1; possible D gene TRBD1, 7 bases. V was clipped by 7 bases and J by 4 bases, with 17 bases between them. Germline V gene data show CDR1 as LNHDA and CDR2 as SQIVND (reference sequence). This CDR3 region has 15 residues.